These 17 T cell receptor beta chains originate from one sample sequenced in a study of T cell responses to AZD1222 COVID-19 vaccine. Generated by immunoSEQ multiplex PCR, the TCRdb table keeps only in-frame clones and is missing some. This table has approximately 67,000 clones, less than 90% appearing once. Source: peripheral blood, taken on day 0 of AZD1222 vaccination. These receptors all come from an adult in good health.

The chain links TRBV5-8 to TRBJ1-2; D is perhaps TRBD1 (6 bases). This CDR3 has 15 amino acids. V was cut by 0 bases and J by 2 bases, with 11 bases left in between. The V gene's germline CDR1 is SGHTS and CDR2 YDEGEE. The CDR3 loop reads CASSLEGEGNYGYTF. DNA for the CDR3: TGTGCCAGCAGCTTGGAGGGGGAGGGCAACTATGGCTACACCTTC.

The chain links TRBV7-2 to TRBJ2-1; TRBD2 agrees at 10 bases. Trimming took 5 bases from V and 7 from J; bases not matched to a gene: 14. The CDR3 loop spans 17 amino acids. The germline CDR1 and CDR2 sequences are SGHTA and FQGNSA. The CDR3 DNA reads as TGTGCCAGCAGCCCATGGACGCTAGCGGGGGCCAAGAATGAGCAGTTCTTC. As protein: CASSPWTLAGAKNEQFF.

V usage is TRBV9 and J usage is TRBJ2-5; perhaps D is TRBD1 or TRBD2 (5 bases each). From germline, CDR1 is SGDLS and CDR2 YYNGEE. The CDR3 runs 16 residues. The V end lost 4 bases, the J end lost 5 bases, and 21 bases lay between the germline ends. DNA for the CDR3: TGTGCCAGCAGCTCCCGGGACCTAACCTTGGGGGAGACCCAGTACTTC. Protein product: CASSSRDLTLGETQYF. The whole variable domain, filled in from reference TRBV9 and TRBJ2-5, reads DSGVTQTPKHLITATGQRVTLRCSPRSGDLSVYWYQQSLDQGLQFLIQYYNGEERAKGNILERFSAQQFPDLHSELNLSSLELGDSALYFCASSSRDLTLGETQYFGPGTRLLVL.

This chain links TRBV30 with TRBJ1-1; D is uncertain. Between the trimmed V and J ends, which lost 5 bases and 4 bases, there was a span of 8 bases. Germline V gene data show CDR1 as GTSNPN and CDR2 as SVGIG (reference sequence). CDR3 size: 11 residues. The CDR3 sequence is CAWGVVTEAFF. The CDR3 DNA follows: TGTGCCTGGGGGGTAGTCACTGAAGCTTTCTTT.

The chain is built from TRBV7-3 and TRBJ1-2, with 10 bases aligning to TRBD1. CDR3 length: 14 amino acids. Looked up from germline, CDR1 is SGHTA and CDR2 is FQGTGA. The J segment lost 4 bases and the V segment lost 3 bases, leaving 2 bases of the junction unmatched. This chain's CDR3 is CASSLTGGAYGYTF. In nucleotides, the CDR3 is TGTGCCAGCAGCTTGACAGGGGGCGCCTATGGCTACACCTTC. Drawing the rest from reference TRBV7-3 and TRBJ1-2, the complete variable domain is GAGVSQTPSNKVTEKGKYVELRCDPISGHTALYWYRQSLGQGPEFLIYFQGTGAADDSGLPNDRFFAVRPEGSVSTLKIQRTERGDSAVYLCASSLTGGAYGYTFGSGTRLTVV.

The CDR3 region has the DNA TGTGCCAGCAGTTGGGACAGGAAAGTCGGGGAGCTGTTTTTT. It specifies CASSWDRKVGELFF. The J gene is TRBJ2-2, the V gene TRBV6-5; TRBD1 agrees at 8 bases. The trim removed 4 bases at V and 7 bases at J, leaving 5 bases unmatched. This CDR3 is 14 amino acids long. Germline values: CDR1 MNHEY, CDR2 SVGAGI.

The chain carries TRBV5-4 and TRBJ1-3; D may be TRBD1 (6 bases). Per germline, CDR1 SGHNT and CDR2 YYREEE (reference sequence). The CDR3 runs to 16 residues. Trimming pared 2 bases from V and 2 bases from J, leaving 14 bases between. The CDR3 coding sequence is TGTGCCAGCAGCTTCCAGGGGAAAGGGCCTGGAAACACCATATATTTT. Translated: CASSFQGKGPGNTIYF.

The rearrangement links TRBV7-3 to TRBJ1-6, with D uncertain. Trimming shortened V by 4 bases and J by 14 bases, and 21 bases separated the two germline ends. The CDR3 is 15 residues long. Germline CDR1 SGHTA, CDR2 FQGTGA. The CDR3 here is CASSSSDRRGSTLHF. CDR3 nucleotide sequence: TGTGCCAGCAGCTCCTCGGACCGAAGAGGGTCTACCCTCCACTTT.

The chain uses TRBV28 and TRBJ2-2, with a weak D call TRBD1 (6 bases). The CDR3 consists of 16 residues. Germline assignment: CDR1 MDHEN and CDR2 SYDVKM. The germline V and J ends were trimmed by 3 bases and 4 bases, with 15 bases remaining between them. CDR3 DNA: TGTGCCAGCAGTTTCCGGACAGCCTCGGGCACCGGGGAGCTGTTTTTT. This gives the protein CASSFRTASGTGELFF. Variable domain in full (rest from reference TRBV28 and TRBJ2-2): DVKVTQSSRYLVKRTGEKVFLECVQDMDHENMFWYRQDPGLGLRLIYFSYDVKMKEKGDIPEGYSVSREKKERFSLILESASTNQTSMYLCASSFRTASGTGELFFGEGSRLTVL.

This rearrangement joins TRBV5-5 to TRBJ2-3, with TRBD2 identical over 9 bases. The V gene's germline CDR1 is SGHKS and CDR2 YYEKEE (reference sequence). The CDR3 covers 14 residues. With V trimmed by 4 bases and J by 4 bases, 4 bases remained unmatched. The CDR3 reads CASSPGLASDTQYF. CDR3 in DNA: TGTGCCAGCAGCCCCGGACTAGCGTCAGATACGCAGTATTTT.

The table lists this clone with a few counts. The V and J genes are TRBV19 and TRBJ2-3; D not certain. The CDR3 is 13 residues long. Trimming shortened V by 6 bases and J by 4 bases, and 11 bases separated the two germline ends. The germline gives CDR1 LNHDA, CDR2 SQIVND (reference sequence). CDR3 coding DNA: TGTGCCAGTAGGGTTGCAGGTTCAGATACGCAGTATTTT. Translating gives CASRVAGSDTQYF.

The rearrangement joins TRBV9 to TRBJ2-1; D perhaps matches TRBD1 (5 bases). Per the germline V gene, CDR1 is SGDLS and CDR2 is YYNGEE. This CDR3 is built from 15 residues. Trimming took 0 bases from V and 4 from J, leaving 11 bases between them. This chain's CDR3 is CASSVEGVGYNEQFF. The CDR3 bases are TGTGCCAGCAGCGTAGAAGGGGTAGGTTACAATGAGCAGTTCTTC. The entire variable domain, with the rest obtained from reference TRBV9 and TRBJ2-1, is as follows: DSGVTQTPKHLITATGQRVTLRCSPRSGDLSVYWYQQSLDQGLQFLIQYYNGEERAKGNILERFSAQQFPDLHSELNLSSLELGDSALYFCASSVEGVGYNEQFFGPGTRLTVL.

The chain uses TRBV2 and TRBJ1-5; a weak D match, TRBD1 (5 bases). Germline assignment: CDR1 SNHLY and CDR2 FYNNEI. With 5 bases removed from V and 6 bases from J, the gap between germline ends came to 14 bases. The CDR3 spans 14 residues. CDR3 in amino acids: CASSPLSGSQPQHF. In DNA, the CDR3 is TGTGCCAGCAGTCCCTTATCAGGGAGTCAGCCCCAGCATTTT.

V gene TRBV28 combines with J gene TRBJ2-1; D unresolved. The CDR3 contains 13 residues. Germline values: CDR1 MDHEN, CDR2 SYDVKM. Trimming shortened V by 7 bases and J by 0 bases, and 7 bases separated the two germline ends. The CDR3 bases are TGTGCCAGCAACCCGAGCTCCTACAATGAGCAGTTCTTC. This translates into CASNPSSYNEQFF.

The chain links TRBV29-1 to TRBJ1-1; 12 bases agree with TRBD1. CDR1 SQVTM and CDR2 ANQGSEA come from the germline V gene. This CDR3 region has 13 residues. CDR3 amino acids: CSMGQGAGTEAFF. The CDR3 nucleotides are TGCAGTATGGGACAGGGGGCTGGAACTGAAGCTTTCTTT.

The J gene is TRBJ1-3, the V gene TRBV28; D call uncertain. CDR1 and CDR2 (germline): MDHEN, SYDVKM. Trimming took 5 bases from V and 0 from J, leaving 14 bases between them. The CDR3 totals 16 residues. CDR3 in amino acids: CASSARRGSSGNTIYF. CDR3 DNA: TGTGCCAGCAGTGCCCGCCGGGGTAGCTCTGGAAACACCATATATTTT.

The J gene is TRBJ2-6, the V gene TRBV24-1, with D unresolved. The V gene lost 5 bases and the J gene lost 1 base, with 8 bases spanning the gap. The CDR3 is 15 residues long. The germline V gene encodes CDR1 KGHDR and CDR2 SFDVKD. Written as DNA, the CDR3 is TGTGCCACCAGTGGGACCGTTTCTGGGGCCAACGTCCTGACTTTC. Translated, it gives CATSGTVSGANVLTF.